These 20 T cell receptor beta chains were sequenced from one sample in a study of vaccination effects on CD4 cells after COVID-19 (dated by TCRdb to 2022 to 2024). After 10 to 11 days of culture, CD4+ T cells were isolated with the EasySep CD4+ T cell isolation kit. Two doses of either the BNT162b2 or the mRNA-1273 mRNA SARS-CoV-2 vaccine were administered to participants. The library was made by the immunoSEQ multiplex PCR assay. TCRdb stores this immuneACCESS table with in-frame sequences only. Part of the clones is absent; in the studies checked, under half of the shortfall reflects unresolved V genes, and no reason is known for the rest. The sample profile shows about 45,000 clones; approximately 77% of them were found once. Of the sample, about 8.6% falls within the top ten clones. No cognate antigen is known for these TCRs. The starting material was CD4+ T cells from PBMCs cultured without peptide, obtained after COVID-19 vaccination. Receptors originate from a human donor who received a COVID-19 vaccine.

The chain employs TRBV23-1 and TRBJ1-1; weak D call: TRBD1 (6 bases). TRBV23-1 is an open reading frame whose function is uncertain. The CDR3 length is 14 residues. The ends were cut back, 3 bases at V and 7 bases at J, with 15 bases in the middle. In nucleotides, the CDR3 is TGCGCCAGCAGTCAGGCGGGGGCCCCCTATGAAGCTTTCTTT. As protein: CASSQAGAPYEAFF.

In this sample, this clone turned up once. The rearrangement links TRBV9 to TRBJ1-1; D not certain. The V end was cut by 0 bases, the J end by 1 base, with 10 bases between. The germline V gene encodes CDR1 SGDLS and CDR2 YYNGEE. There are 15 residues in the CDR3. CDR3 region: CASSVGGRKNTEAFF. CDR3 coding DNA: TGTGCCAGCAGCGTAGGAGGCAGAAAGAACACTGAAGCTTTCTTT.

This sequence joins TRBV25-1 and TRBJ2-7; 9 bases map to TRBD1. CDR3 length equals 15 residues. V lost 5 bases, J lost 2 bases, and 7 bases stayed unmatched. Germline V gene sequence: CDR1 MGHDK, CDR2 SYGVNS. The CDR3 here is CASSPPGQGTYEQYF. In DNA form, the CDR3 reads TGTGCCAGCAGTCCGCCGGGACAGGGAACCTACGAGCAGTACTTC.

This clone was seen more than once but under ten times. The CDR3 nucleotides are TGCGCCAGCAGTGAGGGGACAGTTGGAAACACCATATATTTT. This codes for CASSEGTVGNTIYF. J is TRBJ1-3 and V is TRBV10-1; 7 bases line up with TRBD1. The ends lost 2 bases at V and 3 bases at J; junction bases unmatched: 1. The CDR3 loop spans 14 amino acids. The germline CDR1 and CDR2 sequences are WNHNN and SYGVQD (reference sequence).

This clone was observed a few times. The chain uses TRBV12-5 and TRBJ2-3, with D perhaps matching TRBD1 (6 bases). The CDR3 loop spans 14 amino acids. V lost 6 bases and J 3 bases, leaving 13 bases between the germline ends. In germline, CDR1 is LGHNT, CDR2 FRNRAP. CDR3 nucleotide sequence: TGTGCTAGTGGGGCAGGGGCTAGGACAGATACGCAGTATTTT. This codes for CASGAGARTDTQYF.

This clone was found once. The chain is built from TRBV7-9 and TRBJ2-7; TRBD2 matches 14 bases. CDR3 length equals 18 residues. Germline V gene sequence: CDR1 SEHNR, CDR2 FQNEAQ (reference sequence). Trimming at V came to 0 bases and at J to 3 bases, leaving 7 bases not matched to a gene. In nucleotides, the CDR3 is TGTGCCAGCAGCTTAGCCGAGACTAGCGGGAGGGCCCTCTACGAGCAGTACTTC. This codes for CASSLAETSGRALYEQYF.

The chain employs TRBV14 and TRBJ2-3; D call uncertain. Germline V lookup: CDR1 SGHDN, CDR2 FVKESK. V lost 4 bases and J 5 bases, leaving 10 bases between the germline ends. There are 13 residues in the CDR3. CDR3 amino acids: CASSPRPLDTQYF. The CDR3 DNA is TGTGCCAGCAGCCCCAGGCCGCTAGATACGCAGTATTTT.

This sequence joins TRBV6-2 or TRBV6-3 and TRBJ1-5; TRBD1 aligns across 9 bases. Trimming at V came to 2 bases and at J to 9 bases, leaving 11 bases not matched to a gene. This CDR3 spans 16 amino acids. Germline V gene data show CDR1 as MNHEY and CDR2 as SVGEGT. The CDR3 sequence: CASSYRDREADRPQHF. The CDR3 region has the DNA TGTGCCAGCAGTTACCGGGACAGGGAAGCCGATCGGCCCCAGCATTTT.

This clone was observed a few times. V gene TRBV7-8 combines with J gene TRBJ2-1; 8 nucleotides match TRBD2. V shed 2 bases, J shed 1 base, and the junction held 16 bases outside the gene matches. There are 20 residues in the CDR3. Per the germline V gene, CDR1 is SGHVS and CDR2 is FQNEAQ. The CDR3, as DNA: TGTGCCAGCAGCTTATTCCGAGCGGGAGTCTCCCTTAGGTCCTACAATGAGCAGTTCTTC. It is translated as CASSLFRAGVSLRSYNEQFF.

The gene calls are TRBV3-1 (or the pseudogene TRBV3-2) and TRBJ2-7, with D perhaps matching TRBD2 (5 bases). V dropped 3 bases and J dropped 3 bases, with 15 bases sitting between them. Germline values: CDR1 LGHDT, CDR2 YNNKEL (reference sequence). This CDR3 is built from 15 residues. Here the CDR3 DNA reads TGTGCCAGCAGCCACCCTATCCGGGGAGTCTACGAGCAGTACTTC. Translating it yields CASSHPIRGVYEQYF.

This clone was seen once. The gene calls are TRBV13 and TRBJ2-3; maybe TRBD2 (5 bases). Trimming removed 3 bases from V and 4 bases from J, with 20 bases in between. In germline, CDR1 is PRHDT, CDR2 FYEKMQ (reference sequence). The length of the CDR3 is 17 residues. CDR3 region: CASSLRVSLSRPDTQYF. DNA of the CDR3: TGTGCCAGCAGCTTGCGGGTTAGTCTTTCTCGCCCAGATACGCAGTATTTT.

The chain links TRBV29-1 to TRBJ2-3; 9 bases line up with TRBD2. V was clipped by 7 bases and J by 4 bases; unmatched bases: 6. The CDR3 is 13 residues long. The V gene's germline CDR1 is SQVTM and CDR2 ANQGSEA. In nucleotides, the CDR3 is TGCAGCGGATCCGGGACTAGCCCAGATACGCAGTATTTT. Residues: CSGSGTSPDTQYF.

The chain links TRBV6-1 to TRBJ1-5; the match to TRBD1 covers 8 bases. The length of the CDR3 is 15 residues. Trimming removed 0 bases from V and 9 bases from J; junction bases left unmatched: 7. Germline V gene data show CDR1 as MNHNS and CDR2 as SASEGT. CDR3 in DNA: TGTGCCAGCAGTGAAGCGGGCGGCAGGGGGCGGCCCCAGCATTTT. This encodes CASSEAGGRGRPQHF.

The rearrangement uses TRBV28 and TRBJ2-7; 15 nucleotides align to TRBD2. With 6 bases clipped from V and 3 bases from J, the junction kept 18 bases outside the gene matches. Germline CDR1 and CDR2: MDHEN and SYDVKM. The CDR3 length is 20 residues. The CDR3 loop reads CASSPLFEGLAGGRNYEQYF. The CDR3 DNA reads TGTGCCAGCAGCCCTCTCTTTGAGGGACTAGCGGGGGGACGTAACTACGAGCAGTACTTC.

J is TRBJ2-3 and V is TRBV7-9; either TRBD1 or TRBD2 may supply D (5 bases each). The CDR3 has 15 residues. Trimming shortened V by 6 bases and J by 4 bases, and 17 bases separated the two germline ends. The germline CDR1 and CDR2 sequences are SEHNR and FQNEAQ (reference sequence). CDR3 sequence: CASRLSGGSADTQYF. CDR3 DNA sequence: TGTGCCAGCAGACTTAGTGGGGGAAGCGCAGATACGCAGTATTTT.

This clone was seen just once. This rearrangement joins TRBV4-1 to TRBJ2-1; 8 bases are shared with TRBD2. V lost 1 base, J lost 5 bases, and 13 bases stayed unmatched. CDR1 is MGHRA, CDR2 YSYEKL, per germline. The CDR3 totals 18 residues. The DNA for the CDR3 is TGCGCCAGCAGCCAAGTTGACATGGGACTAGTGTCACACAATGAGCAGTTCTTC. As protein: CASSQVDMGLVSHNEQFF.

The chain is built from TRBV21-1 and TRBJ2-7; TRBD1 is taken as the D call from the table, unchecked against the DNA. TRBV21-1 is flagged as a pseudogene. There are 15 residues in the CDR3. Here the CDR3 DNA reads TGTGCCAGCAGCAAACAGGGTAGGGGAACCTACGAGCAGTACTTC. It yields the protein CASSKQGRGTYEQYF.

This clone was found a few times. The chain combines TRBV7-6 with TRBJ1-2, with 8 positions matching TRBD1. Losses at the gene ends were 5 bases for V and 4 bases for J; bases not matched to a gene: 3. CDR3 size: 13 residues. Germline V gene lookup returns CDR1 SGHVS and CDR2 FNYEAQ. The CDR3 loop reads CASSDGQGYGYTF. In DNA form, the CDR3 reads TGTGCCAGCAGCGACGGACAGGGCTATGGCTACACCTTC. The variable domain in full, with the rest retrieved from reference TRBV7-6 and TRBJ1-2, is GAGVSQSPRYKVTKRGQDVALRCDPISGHVSLYWYRQALGQGPEFLTYFNYEAQQDKSGLPNDRFSAERPEGSISTLTIQRTEQRDSAMYRCASSDGQGYGYTFGSGTRLTVV.

The rearrangement joins TRBV12-3 or TRBV12-4 to TRBJ1-1; D may be TRBD1 (6 bases). This CDR3 has 13 amino acids. The ends were cut back, 5 bases at V and 1 base at J, with 8 bases in the middle. Here the CDR3 reads CASSGQRNTEAFF. CDR3 nucleotide sequence: TGTGCCAGCAGTGGACAGAGGAACACTGAAGCTTTCTTT.

The chain couples TRBV4-2 to TRBJ2-5, with 8 positions matching TRBD2. V lost 0 bases and J lost 5; bases outside the gene matches: 5. This CDR3 comprises 15 residues. Germline assignment: CDR1 LGHNA and CDR2 YNFKEQ. The CDR3 DNA reads as TGTGCCAGCAGCCAAGACCGGGGGGGCCCTGAGACCCAGTACTTC. This gives the protein CASSQDRGGPETQYF.